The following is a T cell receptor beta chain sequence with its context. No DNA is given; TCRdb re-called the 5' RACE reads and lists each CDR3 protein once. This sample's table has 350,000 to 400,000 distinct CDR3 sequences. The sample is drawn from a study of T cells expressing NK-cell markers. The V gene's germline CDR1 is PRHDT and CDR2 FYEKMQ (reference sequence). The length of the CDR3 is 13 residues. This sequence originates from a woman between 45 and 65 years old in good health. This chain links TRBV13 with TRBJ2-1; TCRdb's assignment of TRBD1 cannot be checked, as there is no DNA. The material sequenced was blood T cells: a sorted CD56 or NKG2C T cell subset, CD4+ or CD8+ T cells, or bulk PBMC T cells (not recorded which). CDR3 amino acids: CASIGAGSNEQFF.